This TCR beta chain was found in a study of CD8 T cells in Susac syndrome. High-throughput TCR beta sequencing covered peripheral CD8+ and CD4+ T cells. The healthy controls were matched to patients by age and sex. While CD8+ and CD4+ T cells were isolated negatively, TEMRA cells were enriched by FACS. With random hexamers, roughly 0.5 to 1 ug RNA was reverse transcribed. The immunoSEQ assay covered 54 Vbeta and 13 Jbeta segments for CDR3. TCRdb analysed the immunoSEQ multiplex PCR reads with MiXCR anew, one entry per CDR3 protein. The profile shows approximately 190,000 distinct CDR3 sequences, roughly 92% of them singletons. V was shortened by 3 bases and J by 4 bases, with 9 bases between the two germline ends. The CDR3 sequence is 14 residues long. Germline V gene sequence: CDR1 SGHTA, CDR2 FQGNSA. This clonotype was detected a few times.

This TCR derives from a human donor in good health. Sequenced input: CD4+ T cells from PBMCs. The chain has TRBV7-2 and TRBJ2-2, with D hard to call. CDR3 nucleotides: TGTGCCAGCAGCTTGCGCATCTTCACCGGGGAGCTGTTTTTT. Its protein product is CASSLRIFTGELFF. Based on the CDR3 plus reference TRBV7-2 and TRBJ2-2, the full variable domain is GAGVSQSPSNKVTEKGKDVELRCDPISGHTALYWYRQSLGQGLEFLIYFQGNSAPDKSGLPSDRFSAERTGGSVSTLTIQRTQQEDSAVYLCASSLRIFTGELFFGEGSRLTVL.